One TCR beta chain is described in this entry. No cognate antigen has been identified for it. No much larger clone exists at a distance of one base, and base qualities are not known. The data were taken from a study of shared clonotypes between healthy human individuals (dated by TCRdb to 2020 to 2021). Broadly, across the study: The cohort included three men and a couple of women between 18 and 49 years of age. Each donor's leukapheresis produced roughly between roughly 0.94 and 9.5 billion PBMCs. To increase sequencing depth and limit assay-specific biases, TCR repertoire library preparation and sequencing were carried out by different laboratories using diverse techniques. The study deeply sequenced blood TCR repertoires of about 5 healthy adults to estimate repertoire size and the extent of clonotype sharing between individuals. For each donor, CD4 naive and CD4 memory were each given three plates, CD8 naive was given two plates, and CD8 memory was given one plate. The research as a whole found: Only blood was sampled, and tissue TCR repertoires likely differ from those in blood. Approximately 4.8% of naive CD4, 3.5% of naive CD8, around 2.3% of memory CD4, and 0.4% of memory CD8 clonotypes were shared across a handful of donors. Based on pairwise subsampling, the degree of clonotype sharing among donors was expected to be affected by sequencing depth. Incomplete sequencing was indicated by rarefaction of sorted-subset datasets, despite the large sequencing depth. Because the study included a small number of donors, the genetic and exposure-history diversity represented was limited. Naive subsets generally had larger estimated clonotype richness than memory subsets. Compared with non-shared clonotypes, clonotypes shared by all four sorted-subset donors had higher generation probabilities.

Healthy HIV-negative adults with no recently reported acute infections or vaccinations were included as donors. All donors were Caucasian adults living in Nashville, Tennessee, USA. CD4+ T cells were enriched by magnetic negative selection, after which naive cells were positively selected on CD45RA and the negative fraction was taken as the memory subset. After blood collection by leukapheresis, PBMCs were isolated using Ficoll-Histopaque density gradient centrifugation and then cryopreserved in the vapor phase of liquid nitrogen. Analytical flow cytometry was used to check the purity and quantity of each magnetically sorted T cell population. From each sorted fraction, genomic DNA was isolated and quantified by UV absorbance on a Nanodrop 2000c. TCR CDR3 regions were amplified from genomic DNA by multiplex PCR using the deep immunoSEQ assay. Extracted genomic DNA from each cell subset was spread evenly across all wells of several immunoSEQ 96-well plates, with each plate serving as a replicate. For sorted subsets, each replicate PCR was loaded with 200 ng genomic DNA, equivalent to approximately 33,000 T cell genomes. Purified libraries were quantified with a Qubit 3.0 fluorometer, sized on a Bioanalyzer 2100, and re-quantified with the KAPA Library Quantification kit. Every immunoSEQ 96-well plate was sequenced on a dedicated single-read 150-cycle Illumina NextSeq 550 flow cell. The original pipeline was this. Because the immunoSEQ output held only junctional sequences and lacked quality scores, the filtering could not match the filtering applied to full-length reads. To assign V/J genes and CDR3, sequences were annotated using PyIR, a Python wrapper for IgBLAST v1.9, with IMGT germline references. Reads were filtered out if the reads had weak V/J assignments (E-value above 1e-6), no CDR3, stop codons, out-of-frame junctions, or ambiguous translated residues. V3J clonotypes were defined as sequences sharing the same inferred V gene, J gene, and CDR3 amino acid sequence. Percentage overlap between repertoires was calculated by dividing the number of shared unique clonotypes by the size of the smaller repertoire. Repertoire richness was assessed with RTK rarefaction, the Chao1 estimator, and Recon v2.1 estimates of unobserved clonotypes. Generation probabilities for all TCRbeta clonotypes obtained by the gDNA method from a handful of donors were computed using OLGA. TCRdb retrieved this table from immuneACCESS and kept in-frame rearrangements only. Not all clones are present; in checked studies, unresolved V genes account for under half, and no reason is known for the remainder. D and trimming come from the DNA, and the V and J calls and clone size come from that table. This sample has millions of clones in its table, and more than 80% of those were observed once. The ten most abundant clones make up under 0.45% of the sample.

The cysteine opens and the phenylalanine closes a CDR3 of 16 amino acids. Solely the CDR3 DNA is kept, with 48 bases framed from the first base. The germline V gene supplies CDR1 SGHTS and CDR2 YDEGEE. Here V drops 0 bases and J drops 4 bases, and the junction holds 4 bases not matched to any gene. Sequenced: naive CD4+ T cells from PBMCs. What the cell subset or site label conveys for this sample: CD45RA+ positively selected. The origin of this receptor is a young man in good health. Some clones in this sample may be carry-over from other donors' samples. Recombination joined TRBV5-8 with TRBJ2-2; the junction holds 9 bases that match TRBD2. The sequenced DNA is TGTGCCAGCAGCTTGGCTGCGGGAGGGGGCACCGGGGAGCTGTTTTTT. Its amino acids are CASSLAAGGGTGELFF. Reference TRBV5-8 and TRBJ2-2 genes cover what lies past the CDR3, so the full variable domain is EAGVTQSPTHLIKTRGQQATLRCSPISGHTSVYWYQQALGLGLQFLLWYDEGEERNRGNFPPRFSGRQFPNYSSELNVNALELEDSALYLCASSLAAGGGTGELFFGEGSRLTVL.